This entry lists 25 T cell receptor beta chains sequenced from one sample in a study of cytomegalovirus exposure and HLA in healthy donors. PCR amplification relied on 60 Vbeta primers (plus 13 Jbeta primers). Produced via immunoSEQ multiplex PCR; TCRdb's table is partial and in-frame only. Of roughly 200,000 clones in the sample, approximately 86% were seen once. The sequenced sample consisted of PBMCs. The source is a woman aged 25-40 years in good health and CMV-seronegative.

The chain joins TRBV7-9 to TRBJ2-1, with 13 nucleotides matching TRBD2. The V segment lost 6 bases and the J segment 4 bases; nucleotides outside the gene matches: 6. The CDR3 spans 16 residues. Germline loops: CDR1 SEHNR, CDR2 FQNEAQ (reference sequence). For the CDR3, the DNA is TGTGCCAGCAGGTCAGGGACTAGCGGGGTTTACAATGAGCAGTTCTTC. It codes for CASRSGTSGVYNEQFF.

The genes are TRBV19 and TRBJ2-1, with TRBD2 identical over 7 bases. After removal of 2 bases from V and 0 bases from J, the junction contained 13 bases not matched to a gene. The V gene's germline CDR1 is LNHDA and CDR2 SQIVND (reference sequence). The CDR3 sequence is 19 residues long. The DNA of the CDR3 is TGTGCCAGTAGTATATTAAAAGGGCGGGGCGGGAGCTCCTACAATGAGCAGTTCTTC. Amino acids: CASSILKGRGGSSYNEQFF.

The J gene is TRBJ2-2, the V gene TRBV7-2, with TRBD1 as a possible D gene (5 bases). The ends were cut back, 4 bases at V and 5 bases at J, with 14 bases in the middle. Germline V lookup: CDR1 SGHTA, CDR2 FQGNSA. The CDR3 is made up of 15 amino acids. CDR3 DNA sequence: TGTGCCAGCAGCTCTCATGGGGCACGAACCGGGGAGCTGTTTTTT. It yields the protein CASSSHGARTGELFF.

This clone was seen once. The chain carries TRBV5-6 and TRBJ2-2; the match to TRBD2 covers 13 bases. This CDR3 is built from 16 residues. Trimming took 2 bases from V and 6 from J; bases not matched to a gene: 4. Germline V CDR1 and CDR2: SGHDT, YYEEEE. As DNA, the CDR3 is TGTGCCAGCAGCTTACTAGCGGGAGGGCCTTCCGGGGAGCTGTTTTTT. Its translation: CASSLLAGGPSGELFF.

This chain joins TRBV7-9 and TRBJ2-5; D is uncertain. Germline V gene sequence: CDR1 SEHNR, CDR2 FQNEAQ (reference sequence). The CDR3 consists of 13 residues. V was trimmed by 2 bases and J by 0 bases, leaving 4 bases between them. CDR3: CASSLPDQETQYF. The CDR3 nucleotides read TGTGCCAGCAGCTTACCAGACCAAGAGACCCAGTACTTC.

CDR3: CASSLTIQQETQYF. The DNA of the CDR3 is TGTGCCAGCAGCTTAACGATCCAGCAAGAGACCCAGTACTTC. The chain combines TRBV7-8 with TRBJ2-5; no reliable D call. CDR1 and CDR2 (germline): SGHVS, FQNEAQ. The CDR3 covers 14 residues. Trimming left V 2 bases short and J 2 bases short, with 9 bases between.

V and J are TRBV7-9 and TRBJ1-1; the match to TRBD1 covers 8 bases. Germline V gene lookup returns CDR1 SEHNR and CDR2 FQNEAQ (reference sequence). The CDR3 runs to 12 residues. The J segment lost 10 bases and the V segment lost 5 bases, leaving 6 bases of the junction unmatched. In DNA, the CDR3 is TGTGCCAGCAGCGCCTGGACAGGGCGAGCTTTCTTT. Amino acids: CASSAWTGRAFF.

The CDR3 reads CASSVAPSGQTGAEQFF. The DNA of the CDR3 is TGTGCCAGCAGCGTAGCTCCCAGCGGGCAGACCGGGGCTGAGCAGTTCTTC. This chain links TRBV9 with TRBJ2-1; TRBD2 is a possible D gene (6 bases). The CDR3 contains 17 residues. Germline CDR1 reads SGDLS; CDR2 reads YYNGEE. The V end was cut by 0 bases, the J end by 9 bases, with 22 bases between.

The chain is built from TRBV7-2 and TRBJ2-3; 8 nucleotides line up with TRBD2. V gave up 4 bases and J gave up 0 bases; unmatched junction bases: 3. Germline CDR1 and CDR2: SGHTA and FQGNSA. The CDR3 runs 15 residues. The CDR3 region has the DNA TGTGCCAGCAGCTCGGGGGGGACCAGCACAGATACGCAGTATTTT. Its protein product is CASSSGGTSTDTQYF.

The chain employs TRBV14 and TRBJ2-2; the D gene is possibly TRBD2 (5 bases). V lost 4 bases, J lost 5 bases, and 14 bases lay in between. The V gene's germline CDR1 is SGHDN and CDR2 FVKESK. CDR3 size: 15 residues. The CDR3 bases are TGTGCCAGCAGCCGGGTGGGGAGTTTTACCGGGGAGCTGTTTTTT. Translating it yields CASSRVGSFTGELFF. Full variable domain (rest looked up from reference TRBV14 and TRBJ2-2): EAGVTQFPSHSVIEKGQTVTLRCDPISGHDNLYWYRRVMGKEIKFLLHFVKESKQDESGMPNNRFLAERTGGTYSTLKVQPAELEDSGVYFCASSRVGSFTGELFFGEGSRLTVL.

The CDR3, as DNA: TGTGCCAGCAGTAAACAGGGGACAGGGGAGGACGAGCAGTACTTC. This sequence encodes CASSKQGTGEDEQYF. J is TRBJ2-7 and V is TRBV2; TRBD1 agrees at 10 bases. V dropped 5 bases and J dropped 5; count of bases not matched to a gene: 9. Germline-derived CDR1 and CDR2 are SNHLY and FYNNEI. The CDR3 extends over 15 amino acids.

The rearrangement uses TRBV7-2 and TRBJ1-1, with D unresolved. V lost 6 bases and J 1 base, leaving 9 bases between the germline ends. The CDR3 has 13 residues. Germline CDR1 and CDR2: SGHTA and FQGNSA. CDR3 DNA: TGTGCCAGCAGTAACAGACAGAACACTGAAGCTTTCTTT. Protein: CASSNRQNTEAFF.

This rearrangement joins TRBV28 to TRBJ1-2; 8 nucleotides agree with TRBD1. This CDR3 has 14 amino acids. J lost 4 bases, V lost 3 bases, and 4 bases had no gene match. Germline CDR1 and CDR2: MDHEN and SYDVKM. This CDR3 is CASSFPGGRYGYTF. In nucleotides, the CDR3 is TGTGCCAGCAGTTTCCCAGGGGGCCGCTATGGCTACACCTTC.

The CDR3 nucleotides read TGTGCCAGTACCCAACAGGGGGGGGATGCTGAAGCTTTCTTT. Residues: CASTQQGGDAEAFF. The chain links TRBV19 to TRBJ1-1, with 8 bases aligning to TRBD1. CDR1 and CDR2 (germline): LNHDA, SQIVND (reference sequence). The CDR3 extends over 14 amino acids. The V and J ends lost 7 bases and 6 bases, in that order; junction bases with no gene match: 10.

This rearrangement joins TRBV5-1 to TRBJ1-1; D perhaps matches TRBD1 (6 bases). CDR3 length: 14 residues. CDR1 SGHRS and CDR2 YFSETQ come from the germline V gene. V lost 2 bases, J lost 6 bases, and 14 bases lay in between. The CDR3 protein is CASSFENRESEAFF. The CDR3 region has the DNA TGCGCCAGCAGCTTCGAGAACAGGGAGTCTGAAGCTTTCTTT.

CDR3 sequence: CASKPGQASYEQYF. As DNA, the CDR3 is TGTGCCAGCAAGCCGGGACAGGCCTCCTACGAGCAGTACTTC. The chain has TRBV28 and TRBJ2-7, with 8 nucleotides matching TRBD1. The CDR3 loop spans 14 amino acids. From germline, CDR1 is MDHEN and CDR2 SYDVKM. The trim removed 7 bases at V and 0 bases at J, leaving 5 bases unmatched. The full variable domain, completed using reference TRBV28 and TRBJ2-7, is DVKVTQSSRYLVKRTGEKVFLECVQDMDHENMFWYRQDPGLGLRLIYFSYDVKMKEKGDIPEGYSVSREKKERFSLILESASTNQTSMYLCASKPGQASYEQYFGPGTRLTVT.

This rearrangement joins TRBV5-1 to TRBJ1-1; D is perhaps TRBD1 (5 bases). V was cut by 2 bases and J by 7 bases, with 15 bases left in between. The CDR3 is made up of 14 amino acids. Germline V gene sequence: CDR1 SGHRS, CDR2 YFSETQ. The CDR3 spells CASSFYPGMGEAFF. CDR3 DNA: TGCGCCAGCAGCTTTTATCCAGGGATGGGTGAAGCTTTCTTT. The complete variable domain, with remaining parts taken from reference TRBV5-1 and TRBJ1-1, reads KAGVTQTPRYLIKTRGQQVTLSCSPISGHRSVSWYQQTPGQGLQFLFEYFSETQRNKGNFPGRFSGRQFSNSRSEMNVSTLELGDSALYLCASSFYPGMGEAFFGQGTRLTVV.

The rearrangement links TRBV18 to TRBJ2-7; maybe TRBD1 (6 bases). Germline CDR1 KGHSH, CDR2 LQKENI. Trimming left V 5 bases short and J 0 bases short, with 8 bases between. The CDR3 has 13 residues. CDR3 sequence: CASSTGNSYEQYF. The CDR3 DNA follows: TGTGCCAGCTCAACAGGGAACTCCTACGAGCAGTACTTC.

V is TRBV13 and J is TRBJ2-5; 7 nucleotides agree with TRBD2. This CDR3 is 16 amino acids long. Germline lookup yields CDR1 PRHDT and CDR2 FYEKMQ (reference sequence). V trimming: 0 bases; J trimming: 3 bases; junction bases outside the gene matches: 7. CDR3 region: CASSLGVAGYKETQYF. The DNA for the CDR3 is TGTGCCAGCAGCTTAGGCGTAGCGGGTTACAAAGAGACCCAGTACTTC.

The chain joins TRBV6-5 to TRBJ2-1; TRBD2 agrees at 7 bases. V dropped 0 bases and J dropped 4; count of bases not matched to a gene: 6. The germline V gene has CDR1 MNHEY and CDR2 SVGAGI. The CDR3 is made up of 16 amino acids. For the CDR3, the DNA is TGTGCCAGCAGTTACTCGAATGGCGGGAGTTACAATGAGCAGTTCTTC. This encodes CASSYSNGGSYNEQFF.

This clone was observed once. CDR3 amino acids: CASSETSGRPYEQYF. The DNA of the CDR3 is TGTGCCAGCAGTGAAACCAGCGGGAGACCCTACGAGCAGTACTTC. The V gene is TRBV6-1, the J gene TRBJ2-5, with TRBD2 matching 8 bases. The J call may be wrong; the DNA end is better matched by TRBJ2-7. CDR1 and CDR2 (germline): MNHNS, SASEGT. The CDR3 loop spans 15 amino acids.

Regarding this clone: A junction boundary mismatches the germline segment, possibly from a read error. This sequence joins TRBV28 and TRBJ1-3; D not certain. This CDR3 comprises 12 residues. Per the germline V gene, CDR1 is MDHEN and CDR2 is SYDVKM. CDR3 protein: CASSSLTLVLGF. The DNA of the CDR3 is TGTGCCAGCAGTTCTCTAACACTGGTTCTAGGTTTT.

The V gene is TRBV7-8, the J gene TRBJ2-5; 8 nucleotides line up with TRBD1. V was pared by 5 bases and J by 1 base, with 3 bases of the junction left unmatched. This CDR3 spans 14 amino acids. Germline V gene lookup returns CDR1 SGHVS and CDR2 FQNEAQ. CDR3 region: CASSSRGPQETQYF. DNA for the CDR3: TGTGCCAGCAGCAGCAGGGGGCCCCAAGAGACCCAGTACTTC.

The V call is TRBV7-2, the J call TRBJ2-3, with TRBD2 matching over 8 bases. Germline V gene data show CDR1 as SGHTA and CDR2 as FQGNSA. J gave up 4 bases and V 5 bases, and 8 bases lay outside the gene matches. The length of the CDR3 is 15 residues. The CDR3 DNA reads as TGTGCCAGCAGCGAAACCGGACTAGCCCCAGATACGCAGTATTTT. Encoded protein: CASSETGLAPDTQYF.

There are a few counts of this clone. The chain links TRBV5-1 to TRBJ2-5; perhaps TRBD1 as D (5 bases). V was trimmed by 4 bases and J by 1 base, leaving 11 bases between them. The length of the CDR3 is 14 residues. The germline V gene has CDR1 SGHRS and CDR2 YFSETQ. CDR3 in amino acids: CASSTRQPQETQYF. The CDR3 nucleotides are TGCGCCAGCAGCACCCGACAGCCCCAAGAGACCCAGTACTTC.